A single sample gave rise to the 23 T cell receptor beta chains below, sequenced in a study of spatial heterogeneity in lung cancer. General study results and limits: Counts of expanded intratumoral alpha and beta TCRs tracked tumor mutation counts.

Time point: sample taken at primary tumor resection. Which antigens these TCRs recognize remains unknown. TCRdb analysed the 5' RACE reads with MiXCR anew, one entry per CDR3 protein. Among 15,000 to 20,000 distinct CDR3 sequences listed, roughly 6.5% were seen once. Sequenced here: lung tumor tissue, sampled at surgery. Receptors originate from a female donor with early-stage non-small cell lung cancer.

This clonotype occurred many times. The V call is TRBV10-2, the J call TRBJ2-7, with TRBD1 matching 7 bases. This CDR3 has 15 residues. Germline V gene lookup returns CDR1 WSHSY and CDR2 SAAADI. V dropped 7 bases and J dropped 0; count of bases not matched to a gene: 9. CDR3 coding DNA: TGCGCCAGCAATGGTCCGGACAGGTCCTCCTACGAGCAGTACTTC. This encodes CASNGPDRSSYEQYF.

This clonotype was seen at least ten times. The chain joins TRBV11-3 to TRBJ2-1; 9 nucleotides match TRBD2. The CDR3 is made up of 14 amino acids. J gave up 7 bases and V 2 bases, and 3 bases lay outside the gene matches. Germline V lookup: CDR1 SGHNT, CDR2 YENEEA. This CDR3 reads CASSLRTSENEQFF. The CDR3 region has the DNA TGTGCCAGCAGCTTACGGACTAGCGAAAATGAGCAGTTCTTC.

This clonotype has a count of ten or more. The chain couples TRBV5-1 to TRBJ2-5; a weak D match, TRBD2 (5 bases). The germline V gene encodes CDR1 SGHRS and CDR2 YFSETQ. The length of the CDR3 is 13 residues. The V end lost 1 base, the J end lost 3 bases, and 7 bases lay between the germline ends. Here the CDR3 DNA reads TGCGCCAGCAGCTTGATGCGGGAAGAGACCCAGTACTTC. This gives the protein CASSLMREETQYF. Filled out from reference TRBV5-1 and TRBJ2-5, the complete variable domain reads KAGVTQTPRYLIKTRGQQVTLSCSPISGHRSVSWYQQTPGQGLQFLFEYFSETQRNKGNFPGRFSGRQFSNSRSEMNVSTLELGDSALYLCASSLMREETQYFGPGTRLLVL.

This clonotype was observed many times. V and J are TRBV7-2 and TRBJ2-7; 7 bases map to TRBD2. In germline, CDR1 is SGHTA, CDR2 FQGNSA. V lost 4 bases, J lost 2 bases, and 5 bases stayed unmatched. The CDR3 covers 14 residues. CDR3 sequence: CASSSVAGTYEQYF. The CDR3 DNA sequence: TGTGCCAGCAGCTCAGTAGCGGGTACCTACGAGCAGTACTTC. Combining the CDR3 with reference TRBV7-2 and TRBJ2-7 gives the whole variable domain GAGVSQSPSNKVTEKGKDVELRCDPISGHTALYWYRQSLGQGLEFLIYFQGNSAPDKSGLPSDRFSAERTGGSVSTLTIQRTQQEDSAVYLCASSSVAGTYEQYFGPGTRLTVT.

The table lists this clonotype with many counts. The chain has TRBV10-1 and TRBJ2-1, with D possibly TRBD2 on 6 matching bases. This CDR3 has 14 amino acids. Germline CDR1 and CDR2: WNHNN and SYGVQD (reference sequence). V was pared by 5 bases and J by 6 bases, with 14 bases between. The CDR3 DNA reads as TGCGCCAGCAGTTGGGAGGTATCCGCCAATGAGCAGTTCTTC. Translating gives CASSWEVSANEQFF.

In this sample, this clonotype turned up many times. The genes are TRBV11-2 and TRBJ2-5, with D unresolved. Looked up from germline, CDR1 is SGHAT and CDR2 is FQNNGV. This CDR3 is 14 amino acids long. Trimming took 5 bases from V and 5 from J, leaving 15 bases between them. In nucleotides, the CDR3 is TGTGCCAGCAGCCAAGACCACAACTCGGAGACCCAGTACTTC. This codes for CASSQDHNSETQYF.

In its sample, this clonotype was seen many times. This sequence joins TRBV5-6 and TRBJ2-1; no clear D. Between the trimmed V and J ends, which lost 4 bases and 12 bases, there was a span of 11 bases. The germline CDR1 and CDR2 sequences are SGHDT and YYEEEE. The CDR3 has 11 amino acids. Here the CDR3 DNA reads TGTGCCAGCAGCCGACTCGGTGCGCAGTTCTTC. Encoded protein: CASSRLGAQFF.

The table lists this clonotype with many counts. This chain links TRBV5-4 with TRBJ2-7; 11 bases agree with TRBD1. The germline gives CDR1 SGHNT, CDR2 YYREEE (reference sequence). V shed 4 bases, J shed 4 bases, and the junction held 4 bases outside the gene matches. This CDR3 has 14 amino acids. This CDR3 reads CASSRTGGGYEQYF. The CDR3 region has the DNA TGTGCCAGCAGCAGGACAGGGGGCGGGTACGAGCAGTACTTC.

This clonotype was detected ten times or more. Here the CDR3 reads CASSYSEGYEQYF. In DNA, the CDR3 is TGTGCCAGCAGTTACTCGGAGGGTTACGAGCAGTACTTC. The chain has TRBV6-5 and TRBJ2-7, with D perhaps matching TRBD2 (6 bases). The CDR3 loop spans 13 amino acids. Trimming left V 0 bases short and J 4 bases short, with 7 bases between. Germline-derived CDR1 and CDR2 are MNHEY and SVGAGI.

This clonotype was detected many times. The rearrangement uses TRBV13 and TRBJ1-4; TRBD1 is a possible D gene (6 bases). The CDR3 runs 16 residues. Germline V gene data show CDR1 as PRHDT and CDR2 as FYEKMQ (reference sequence). V lost 4 bases to trimming and J lost 2 bases, with 14 bases between them. The CDR3 is CASSSAGGKTNEKLFF. The CDR3 nucleotides read TGTGCCAGCAGCTCCGCCGGGGGCAAGACTAATGAAAAACTGTTTTTT.

This clonotype was observed at least ten times. The chain recombines TRBV2 with TRBJ1-4; 10 bases are shared with TRBD1. The CDR3 contains 16 residues. J gave up 7 bases and V 3 bases, and 8 bases lay outside the gene matches. Germline CDR1 is SNHLY and CDR2 is FYNNEI. The CDR3 reads CASSDPWTGGGEKLFF. In DNA form, the CDR3 reads TGTGCCAGCAGTGATCCCTGGACAGGGGGGGGTGAAAAACTGTTTTTT.

This clonotype occurred many times. V gene TRBV10-3 combines with J gene TRBJ2-7, with 10 bases fitting TRBD1. Germline loops: CDR1 ENHRY, CDR2 SYGVKD. This CDR3 comprises 15 residues. The trim removed 3 bases at V and 5 bases at J, leaving 7 bases unmatched. The CDR3 region has the DNA TGTGCCATCAGTGACCGGGACAGGGGCATAGACGAGCAGTACTTC. Amino acid sequence: CAISDRDRGIDEQYF.

This clonotype appeared many times. The rearrangement joins TRBV28 to TRBJ1-2, with D tentatively TRBD1 (5 bases). CDR1 and CDR2 (germline): MDHEN, SYDVKM. Between the trimmed V and J ends, which lost 1 base and 2 bases, there was a span of 8 bases. This CDR3 contains 14 residues. The CDR3 protein is CASSLFQGNYGYTF. The DNA of the CDR3 is TGTGCCAGCAGTTTATTCCAGGGAAACTATGGCTACACCTTC.

This clonotype is deemed medium-sized. The rearrangement links TRBV4-3 to TRBJ1-5; D gene unclear. Deletions cut 0 bases from V and 6 bases from J, with 12 bases between. CDR3 length equals 15 residues. The germline V gene has CDR1 LGHNA and CDR2 YSLEER. The CDR3 spells CASSQDLKGTQPQHF. The CDR3 coding sequence is TGCGCCAGCAGCCAAGATTTGAAGGGAACTCAGCCCCAGCATTTT.

By share, this clonotype ranks as medium-sized. The V and J genes are TRBV20-1 and TRBJ2-1; D possibly corresponds to TRBD2 (6 bases). Germline CDR1 reads DFQATT; CDR2 reads SNEGSKA (reference sequence). The CDR3 spans 16 residues. The V gene lost 5 bases and the J gene lost 4 bases, with 21 bases spanning the gap. For the CDR3, the DNA is TGCAGTGCTCTAACCCCCGGACTACCCTATTACAATGAGCAGTTCTTC. Residues: CSALTPGLPYYNEQFF.

In its sample, this clonotype was seen many times. The chain couples TRBV19 to TRBJ1-2, with 7 bases lining up with TRBD1. The V segment lost 6 bases and the J segment 3 bases; nucleotides outside the gene matches: 4. Germline CDR1 and CDR2: LNHDA and SQIVND (reference sequence). This CDR3 is built from 13 residues. The CDR3 region has the DNA TGTGCCAGTAGCCGAACAGGGGACTATGGCTACACCTTC. Translating gives CASSRTGDYGYTF.

This clonotype is medium-sized by share. The chain recombines TRBV5-6 with TRBJ2-2, with 8 nucleotides matching TRBD2. Per germline, CDR1 SGHDT and CDR2 YYEEEE. CDR3 length equals 16 residues. J lost 5 bases, V lost 4 bases, and 10 bases had no gene match. This CDR3 reads CASSLSGRIVTGELFF. The DNA for the CDR3 is TGTGCCAGCAGCCTAAGCGGGAGAATAGTTACCGGGGAGCTGTTTTTT.

This clonotype was counted ten times or more. This sequence joins TRBV18 and TRBJ1-1; possible D gene TRBD1, 5 bases. The CDR3 loop spans 16 amino acids. In germline, CDR1 is KGHSH, CDR2 LQKENI. V dropped 6 bases and J dropped 1 base, with 18 bases sitting between them. CDR3 bases: TGTGCCAGCTCCCCCCCCGGGGGAGGTTCGAACACTGAAGCTTTCTTT. Its translation is CASSPPGGGSNTEAFF.

The chain couples TRBV14 to TRBJ2-7; D call uncertain. The CDR3 loop spans 12 amino acids. Germline CDR1 reads SGHDN; CDR2 reads FVKESK. The V end lost 4 bases, the J end lost 4 bases, and 8 bases lay between the germline ends. The CDR3 sequence: CASSPGRYEQYF. CDR3 DNA sequence: TGTGCCAGCAGCCCAGGCCGATACGAGCAGTACTTC.

This clonotype was counted many times. The rearrangement joins TRBV18 to TRBJ1-2; 7 positions match TRBD1. CDR3 size: 14 residues. The germline V gene has CDR1 KGHSH and CDR2 LQKENI. The V and J ends lost 2 bases and 6 bases, in that order; junction bases with no gene match: 6. The CDR3: CASSPNTGDDGYTF. As DNA, the CDR3 is TGTGCCAGCTCACCAAATACAGGGGATGATGGCTACACCTTC. Drawing the rest from reference TRBV18 and TRBJ1-2, the complete variable domain is NAGVMQNPRHLVRRRGQEARLRCSPMKGHSHVYWYRQLPEEGLKFMVYLQKENIIDESGMPKERFSAEFPKEGPSILRIQQVVRGDSAAYFCASSPNTGDDGYTFGSGTRLTVV.

This clonotype was observed a single time. It may be a read error: a sequence one base away is much more abundant. This chain uses TRBV7-2 with TRBJ2-7, with D unresolved. Judging by the DNA end, TRBJ2-1 fits better; the J call may be wrong. CDR1 is SGHTA, CDR2 FQGNSA, per germline. The CDR3 extends over 14 amino acids. CDR3 sequence (DNA): TGTGCCAGCAGCTTAGCGCACAGCTCCTACGAGCAGTTCTTC. It specifies CASSLAHSSYEQFF.

This clonotype has more than one count but fewer than ten. The gene calls are TRBV29-1 and TRBJ2-3, with a weak D call TRBD2 (6 bases). Germline lookup yields CDR1 SQVTM and CDR2 ANQGSEA. The CDR3 has 17 amino acids. V lost 4 bases to trimming and J lost 0 bases, with 20 bases between them. CDR3 sequence (DNA): TGCAGCGTTGGCCTAACCCCAGGCGGGACTAGCACAGATACGCAGTATTTT. Amino acids: CSVGLTPGGTSTDTQYF.

This clonotype is labeled medium-sized. This chain connects TRBV9 to TRBJ2-7; 10 nucleotides match TRBD1. J gave up 6 bases and V 3 bases, and 12 bases lay outside the gene matches. The CDR3 length is 16 residues. CDR1 SGDLS and CDR2 YYNGEE come from the germline V gene. CDR3 nucleotides: TGTGCCAGCAGCGGAATCCCGGGACAGGGGCCTCCCGAGCAGTACTTC. Residues: CASSGIPGQGPPEQYF.